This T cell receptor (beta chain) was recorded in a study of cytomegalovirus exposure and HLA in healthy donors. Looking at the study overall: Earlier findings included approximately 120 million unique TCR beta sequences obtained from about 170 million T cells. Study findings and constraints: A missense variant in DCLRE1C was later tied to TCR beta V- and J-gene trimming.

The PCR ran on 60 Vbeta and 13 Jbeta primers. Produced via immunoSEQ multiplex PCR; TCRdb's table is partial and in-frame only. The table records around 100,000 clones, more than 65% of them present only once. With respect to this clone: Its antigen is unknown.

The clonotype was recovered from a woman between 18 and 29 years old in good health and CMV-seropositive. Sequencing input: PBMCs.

This chain's CDR3 is CASGSGDYNEQFF. Here the CDR3 DNA reads TGTGCCAGCGGTAGCGGCGACTACAATGAGCAGTTCTTC. V gene TRBV6-5 combines with J gene TRBJ2-1; D is perhaps TRBD2 (6 bases). Per the germline V gene, CDR1 is MNHEY and CDR2 is SVGAGI. The CDR3 covers 13 residues. The V end lost 8 bases, the J end lost 3 bases, and 11 bases lay between the germline ends.